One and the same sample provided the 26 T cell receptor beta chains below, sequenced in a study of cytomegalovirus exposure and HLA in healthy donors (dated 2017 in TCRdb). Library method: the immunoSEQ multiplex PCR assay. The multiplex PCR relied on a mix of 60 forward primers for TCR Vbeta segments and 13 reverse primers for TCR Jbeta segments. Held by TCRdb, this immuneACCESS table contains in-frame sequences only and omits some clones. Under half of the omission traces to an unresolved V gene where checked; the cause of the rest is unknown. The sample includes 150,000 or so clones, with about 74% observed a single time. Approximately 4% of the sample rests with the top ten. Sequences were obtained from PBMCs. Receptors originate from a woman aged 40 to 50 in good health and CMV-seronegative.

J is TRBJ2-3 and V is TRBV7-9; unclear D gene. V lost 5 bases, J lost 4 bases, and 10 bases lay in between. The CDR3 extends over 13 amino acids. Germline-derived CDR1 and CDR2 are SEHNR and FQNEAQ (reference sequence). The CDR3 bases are TGTGCCAGCAGCCCCCTTAGAGCAGATACGCAGTATTTT. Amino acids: CASSPLRADTQYF.

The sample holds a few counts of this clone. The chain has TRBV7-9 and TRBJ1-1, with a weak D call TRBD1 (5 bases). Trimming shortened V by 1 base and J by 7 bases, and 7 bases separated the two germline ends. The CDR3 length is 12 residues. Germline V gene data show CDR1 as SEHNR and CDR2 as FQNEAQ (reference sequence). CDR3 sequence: CASSLVDSEAFF. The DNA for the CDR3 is TGTGCCAGCAGCTTAGTTGACAGTGAAGCTTTCTTT.

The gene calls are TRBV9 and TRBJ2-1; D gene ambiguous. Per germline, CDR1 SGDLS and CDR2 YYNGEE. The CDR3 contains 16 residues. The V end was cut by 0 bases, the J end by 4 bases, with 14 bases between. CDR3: CASSVAFLAPYNEQFF. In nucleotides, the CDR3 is TGTGCCAGCAGCGTAGCTTTCTTGGCCCCTTACAATGAGCAGTTCTTC.

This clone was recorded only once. The DNA for the CDR3 is TGTGCCAGCAGTTACTCCGACACCCCCCACACCGGGGAGCTGTTTTTT. This encodes CASSYSDTPHTGELFF. This chain links TRBV6-5 with TRBJ2-2; D not resolved. The CDR3 runs 16 residues. V was pared by 0 bases and J by 3 bases, with 11 bases between. Germline V gene sequence: CDR1 MNHEY, CDR2 SVGAGI.

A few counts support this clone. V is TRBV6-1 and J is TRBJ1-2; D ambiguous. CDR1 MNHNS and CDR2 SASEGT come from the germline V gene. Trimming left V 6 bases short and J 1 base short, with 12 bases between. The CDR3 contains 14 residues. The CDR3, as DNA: TGTGCCAGCAGGACCCCAGGCAGTAACTATGGCTACACCTTC. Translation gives CASRTPGSNYGYTF.

The CDR3 reads CAWSVNSGGYTF. The CDR3 DNA reads TGTGCCTGGAGTGTGAACTCGGGTGGCTACACCTTC. V gene TRBV30 combines with J gene TRBJ1-2; no clear D. The CDR3 consists of 12 residues. Per the germline V gene, CDR1 is GTSNPN and CDR2 is SVGIG (reference sequence). Trimming removed 0 bases at V and 7 bases at J, with 9 bases between.

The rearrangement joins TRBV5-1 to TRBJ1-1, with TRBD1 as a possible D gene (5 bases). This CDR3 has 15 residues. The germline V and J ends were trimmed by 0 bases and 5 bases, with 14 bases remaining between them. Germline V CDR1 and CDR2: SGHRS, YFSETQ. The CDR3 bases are TGCGCCAGCAGCTTGGCGGCGGTGGAGGGGACTGAAGCTTTCTTT. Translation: CASSLAAVEGTEAFF.

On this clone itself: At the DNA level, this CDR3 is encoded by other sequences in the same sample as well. CDR3: CASSLGQGSEKLFF. CDR3 nucleotide sequence: TGTGCCAGCAGTCTAGGACAGGGGTCTGAAAAACTGTTTTTT. This chain links TRBV6-1 with TRBJ1-4, with TRBD1 matching 9 bases. Trimming at V came to 5 bases and at J to 7 bases, leaving 5 bases not matched to a gene. The CDR3 contains 14 residues. Germline V gives CDR1 MNHNS, CDR2 SASEGT.

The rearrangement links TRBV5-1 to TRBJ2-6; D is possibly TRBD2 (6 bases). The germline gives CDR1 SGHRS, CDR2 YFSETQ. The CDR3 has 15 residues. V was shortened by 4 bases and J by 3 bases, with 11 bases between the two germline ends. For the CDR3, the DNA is TGCGCCAGCAGCGCCTCGGGAGTTGGGGCCAACGTCCTGACTTTC. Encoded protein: CASSASGVGANVLTF.

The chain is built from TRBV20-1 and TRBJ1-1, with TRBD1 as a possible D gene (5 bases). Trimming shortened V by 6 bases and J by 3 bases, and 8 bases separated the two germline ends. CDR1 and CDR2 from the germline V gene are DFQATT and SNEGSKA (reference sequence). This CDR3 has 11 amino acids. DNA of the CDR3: TGCAGTGCAGGGGCGCACACTGAAGCTTTCTTT. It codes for CSAGAHTEAFF.

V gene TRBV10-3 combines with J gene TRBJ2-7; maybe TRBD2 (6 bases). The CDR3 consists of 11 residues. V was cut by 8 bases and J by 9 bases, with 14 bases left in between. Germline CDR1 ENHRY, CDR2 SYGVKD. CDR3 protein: CAIAGPTGQYF. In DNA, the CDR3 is TGTGCCATCGCGGGGCCCACTGGGCAGTACTTC.

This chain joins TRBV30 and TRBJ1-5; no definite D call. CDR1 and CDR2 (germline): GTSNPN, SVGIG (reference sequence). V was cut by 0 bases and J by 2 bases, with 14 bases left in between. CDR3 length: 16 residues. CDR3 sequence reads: CAWSVRLVTGNQPQHF. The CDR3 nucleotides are TGTGCCTGGAGTGTACGTCTGGTAACGGGCAATCAGCCCCAGCATTTT.

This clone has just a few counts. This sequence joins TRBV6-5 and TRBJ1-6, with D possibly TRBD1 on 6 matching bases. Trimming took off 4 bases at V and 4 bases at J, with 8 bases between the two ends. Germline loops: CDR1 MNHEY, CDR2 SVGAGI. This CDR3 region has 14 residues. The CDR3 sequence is CASSSGAYNSPLHF. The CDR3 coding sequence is TGTGCCAGCAGTTCAGGGGCTTATAATTCACCCCTCCACTTT.

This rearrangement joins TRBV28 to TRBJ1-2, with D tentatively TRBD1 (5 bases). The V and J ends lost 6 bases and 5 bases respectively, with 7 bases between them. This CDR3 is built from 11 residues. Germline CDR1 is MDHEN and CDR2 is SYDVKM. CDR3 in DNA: TGTGCCAGCAGAGGGGTTTATGGCTACACCTTC. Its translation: CASRGVYGYTF.

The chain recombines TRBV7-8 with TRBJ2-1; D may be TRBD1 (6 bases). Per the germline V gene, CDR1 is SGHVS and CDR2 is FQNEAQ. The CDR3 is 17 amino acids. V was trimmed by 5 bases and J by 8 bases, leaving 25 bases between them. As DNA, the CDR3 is TGTGCCAGCAGCCAACGACAGGCCCGGTTGGCGACGTATGAGCAGTTCTTC. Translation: CASSQRQARLATYEQFF. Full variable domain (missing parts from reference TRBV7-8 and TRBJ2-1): GAGVSQSPRYKVAKRGQDVALRCDPISGHVSLFWYQQALGQGPEFLTYFQNEAQLDKSGLPSDRFFAERPEGSVSTLKIQRTQQEDSAVYLCASSQRQARLATYEQFFGPGTRLTVL.

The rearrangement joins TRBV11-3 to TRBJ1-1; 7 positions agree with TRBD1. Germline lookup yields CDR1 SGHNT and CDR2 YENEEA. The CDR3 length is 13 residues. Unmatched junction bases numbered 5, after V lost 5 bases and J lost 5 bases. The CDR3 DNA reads TGTGCCAGCAGCATAAAACAGGGGACTGAAGCTTTCTTT. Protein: CASSIKQGTEAFF.

The CDR3 loop is CSVDRPGLKGYTF. CDR3 DNA: TGCAGCGTTGACCGCCCGGGGTTAAAGGGCTACACCTTC. The J gene is TRBJ1-2, the V gene TRBV29-1; D not certain. V lost 3 bases, J lost 8 bases, and 16 bases lay in between. The CDR3 length is 13 residues. Germline V CDR1 and CDR2: SQVTM, ANQGSEA.

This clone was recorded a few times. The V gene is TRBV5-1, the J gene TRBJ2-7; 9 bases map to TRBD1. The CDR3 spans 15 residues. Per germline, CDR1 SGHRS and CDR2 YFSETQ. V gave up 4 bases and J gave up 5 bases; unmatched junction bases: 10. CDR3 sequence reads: CASSPPGQGDHEQYF. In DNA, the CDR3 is TGCGCCAGCAGCCCCCCGGGACAGGGAGACCACGAGCAGTACTTC. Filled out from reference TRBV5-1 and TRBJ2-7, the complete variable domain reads KAGVTQTPRYLIKTRGQQVTLSCSPISGHRSVSWYQQTPGQGLQFLFEYFSETQRNKGNFPGRFSGRQFSNSRSEMNVSTLELGDSALYLCASSPPGQGDHEQYFGPGTRLTVT.

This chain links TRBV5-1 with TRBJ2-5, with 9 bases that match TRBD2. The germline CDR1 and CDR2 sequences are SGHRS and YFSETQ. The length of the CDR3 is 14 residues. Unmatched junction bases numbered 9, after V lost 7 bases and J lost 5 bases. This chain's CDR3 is CASGQLAGGETQYF. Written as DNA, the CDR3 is TGCGCCAGCGGCCAACTAGCGGGTGGCGAGACCCAGTACTTC.

CDR3: CASSPRTGGYEQYF. CDR3 nucleotides: TGTGCCAGCAGCCCCCGGACAGGGGGCTACGAGCAGTACTTC. This chain links TRBV6-1 with TRBJ2-7, with 10 bases identical to TRBD1. The CDR3 runs 14 residues. V lost 6 bases to trimming and J lost 3 bases; unmatched junction nucleotides: 5. Germline V gene lookup returns CDR1 MNHNS and CDR2 SASEGT.

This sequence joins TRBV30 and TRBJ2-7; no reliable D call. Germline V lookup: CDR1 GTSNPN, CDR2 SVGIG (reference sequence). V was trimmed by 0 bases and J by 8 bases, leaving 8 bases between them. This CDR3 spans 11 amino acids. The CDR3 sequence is CAWSVPPKQYF. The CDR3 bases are TGTGCCTGGAGTGTACCCCCTAAGCAGTACTTC.

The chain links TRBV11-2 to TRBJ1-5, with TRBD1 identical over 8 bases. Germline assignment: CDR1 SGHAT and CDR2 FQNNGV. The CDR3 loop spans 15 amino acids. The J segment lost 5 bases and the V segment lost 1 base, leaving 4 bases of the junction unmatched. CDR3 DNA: TGTGCCAGCAGCTTAGGGACAGGGTCATATCAGCCCCAGCATTTT. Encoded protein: CASSLGTGSYQPQHF.

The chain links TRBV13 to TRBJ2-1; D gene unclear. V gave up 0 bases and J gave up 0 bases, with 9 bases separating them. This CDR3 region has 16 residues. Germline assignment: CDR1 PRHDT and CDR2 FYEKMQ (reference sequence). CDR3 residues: CASSLGSADSYNEQFF. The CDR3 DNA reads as TGTGCCAGCAGCTTAGGAAGCGCGGACTCCTACAATGAGCAGTTCTTC.

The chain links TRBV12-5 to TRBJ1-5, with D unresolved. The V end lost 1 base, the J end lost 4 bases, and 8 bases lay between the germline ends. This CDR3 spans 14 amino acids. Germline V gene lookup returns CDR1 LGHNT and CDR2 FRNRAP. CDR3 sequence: CASGLGQTNQPQHF. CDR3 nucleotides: TGTGCTAGTGGTTTGGGTCAGACTAATCAGCCCCAGCATTTT.

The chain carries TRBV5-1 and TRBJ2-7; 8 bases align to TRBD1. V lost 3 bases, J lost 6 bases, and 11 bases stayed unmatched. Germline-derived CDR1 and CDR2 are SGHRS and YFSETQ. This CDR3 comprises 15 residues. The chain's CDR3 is CASSSLSGTGTEQYF. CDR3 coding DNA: TGCGCCAGCAGCTCGCTCTCCGGGACAGGTACCGAGCAGTACTTC.

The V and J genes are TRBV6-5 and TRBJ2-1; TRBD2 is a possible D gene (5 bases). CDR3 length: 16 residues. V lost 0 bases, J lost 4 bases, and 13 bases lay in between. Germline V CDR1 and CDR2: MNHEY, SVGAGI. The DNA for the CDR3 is TGTGCCAGCAGTTACTCGAGATTTTCGGGATACAATGAGCAGTTCTTC. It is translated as CASSYSRFSGYNEQFF.